This T cell receptor beta chain was observed in a study of blood T cell repertoires in COVID-19 (TCRdb year 2020). Regarding the complete study: Samples covering the acute and convalescent phases of COVID-19 were provided by collaborators in the United States, Italy and Spain. The prospective study material was composed of cDNA or gDNA derived from T cells, B-cell-depleted T cells, or PBMCs. The dataset comprised deeply sampled blood TCRbeta repertoires from subjects exposed to, actively infected with, or recovered from COVID-19. The repertoires were released in a freely available public database intended as a resource for research on the immune response to SARS-CoV-2. The samples were drawn from two sources: the first 160 participants of the ongoing ImmuneRACE study, and 950 to 1,500 subjects contributed by 6 global collaborators. The sample metadata nearly always contained a de-identified subject ID, COVID-19 status, age in years and sex. HLA class I and class II types, where available, came from metadata supplied by the sample provider rather than from assay-based typing.

To note about this clone: Its target antigen remains unknown. No base qualities exist here, and no much larger clone lies one base off it.

TCRbeta CDR3 regions were amplified from genomic DNA by means of the immunoSEQ Assay, a bias-controlled multiplex PCR. The original pipeline was this. The number of nucleated cells in each sample was estimated from the amplification of reference gene primers within the assay. To quantify the absolute abundance of each unique TCRbeta CDR3 rearrangement, sequence reads were collapsed and filtered. For each sample, productive Simpson clonality was calculated as the square root of Simpson's diversity index over productive rearrangements. This is the immuneACCESS table as TCRdb keeps it, with only in-frame sequences that have V and J called. A part of the clones is gone; compared with another copy, unresolved V genes explain less than half, and the rest is unexplained. For V, J and clone size, that table is used; D and trimming come from the DNA. For this sample the table gives fewer than 350,000 clones, of which 75% to 95% were detected only once. Roughly 7% of the sample lies in the top ten.

V gives up 7 bases and J gives up 1 base, and the segment between their germline ends measures 13 bases. CDR1 and CDR2, per the germline V gene (reference sequence), are MNHEY and SMNVEV. The CDR3 contains 14 residues, cysteine and phenylalanine counted. Only the CDR3 DNA is retained, 42 bases long and in frame from the first base. At one collaborating source in Seattle, patients were enrolled during active infection and were followed longitudinally through the course of disease. Collaborating institutions collected whole blood in K2EDTA tubes following their own protocols. For TCRbeta analysis, collaborators shipped samples in one of three forms: frozen whole blood, isolated PBMCs, or DNA extracted from either of those sample types. Summary of the overall study and its limitations: Clinical and demographic metadata were provided uncurated, with the amount varying by source and participant.

Recombination linked TRBV27 to TRBJ1-1, with TRBD1 as a weak D call on 6 bases. The sample consisted of peripheral blood. This receptor was taken from a woman in her twenties or thirties with COVID-19, enrolled during active disease. The CDR3 is CASNYDRRNTEAFF. The nucleotide sequence reads as follows: TGTGCCAGCAACTACGACAGGAGGAACACTGAAGCTTTCTTT.